Below are 3 T cell receptor beta chains sequenced from a single sample in a study of cytomegalovirus exposure and HLA in healthy donors. A multiplex PCR was run with 60 Vbeta primers and 13 Jbeta primers. Clones were sequenced by immunoSEQ multiplex PCR, and TCRdb holds only the in-frame ones, with some missing. This sample contains 200,000 to 250,000 clones. Sequenced sample: PBMCs. All receptors derive from a girl aged 2 to 9 in good health and CMV-seropositive.

V is TRBV19 and J is TRBJ2-1, with TRBD2 identical over 10 bases. The CDR3 length is 16 residues. Germline values: CDR1 LNHDA, CDR2 SQIVND (reference sequence). V gave up 2 bases and J gave up 4 bases; unmatched junction bases: 5. The CDR3 protein is CASSIYGTSEYNEQFF. CDR3 sequence (DNA): TGTGCCAGTAGTATATACGGGACTAGCGAGTACAATGAGCAGTTCTTC.

The gene calls are TRBV6-1 and TRBJ2-6; the D gene is possibly TRBD2 (5 bases). The germline V gene has CDR1 MNHNS and CDR2 SASEGT. This CDR3 contains 13 residues. The V end was cut by 8 bases, the J end by 3 bases, with 8 bases between. In DNA form, the CDR3 reads TGTGCCAGCCGAGGGATTGGGGCCAACGTCCTGACTTTC. Translated: CASRGIGANVLTF.

J is TRBJ1-2 and V is TRBV2, with 10 bases lining up with TRBD1. Germline CDR1 SNHLY, CDR2 FYNNEI. CDR3 length: 13 amino acids. Unmatched junction bases numbered 3, after V lost 7 bases and J lost 4 bases. Written as DNA, the CDR3 is TGTGCCAGCATGGGACAGGGGTCCTATGGCTACACCTTC. Its protein is CASMGQGSYGYTF. The whole variable domain, filled in from reference TRBV2 and TRBJ1-2, reads EPEVTQTPSHQVTQMGQEVILRCVPISNHLYFYWYRQILGQKVEFLVSFYNNEISEKSEIFDDQFSVERPDGSNFTLKIRSTKLEDSAMYFCASMGQGSYGYTFGSGTRLTVV.